This entry describes one TCR beta chain. Its cognate antigen is unknown. This entry is derived from a study of T cell repertoires in cytomegalovirus infection. In TCRdb, the reads were re-called with MiXCR into one record per CDR3 protein. The sample consists of some 150,000 distinct CDR3 sequences, over 25% of them appearing once. Trimming removed 0 bases from V and 4 bases from J, with 28 bases in between. The CDR3 is 19 amino acids. Looked up from germline, CDR1 is DFQATT and CDR2 is SNEGSKA (reference sequence). The rearrangement joins TRBV20-1 to TRBJ2-7; D is possibly TRBD1 (6 bases). The sample consisted of CD8+ T cells from cultured PBMCs, taken from culture after CMV antigen stimulation. The receptor was isolated from a human donor in good health (CMV status not recorded). Some clones in this sample may be carry-over from other donors' samples. CDR3 residues: CSARDPRDTILRLPYEQYF. As DNA, the CDR3 is TGCAGTGCTAGAGATCCTCGGGACACCATTCTCCGACTCCCTTACGAGCAGTACTTC.